This T cell receptor (beta chain) stems from a study of blood T cell repertoires in COVID-19. CDR3 length equals 13 residues. The V gene's germline CDR1 is MNHEY and CDR2 SMNVEV (reference sequence). Deletions cut 4 bases from V and 4 bases from J, with 10 bases between. Original handling: How many nucleated cells were present was estimated from reference gene primer amplification. Here immunoSEQ multiplex PCR was the method, and the copy in TCRdb shows in-frame clones only, minus some. The V and J calls and clone size come from that table; D and trimming were worked out from the DNA. The data contain about 39,000 clones, approximately 89% of them seen just once; the ten biggest clones take up 4% to 5%.

The chain couples TRBV27 to TRBJ1-2, with a tentative D call TRBD1 (5 bases). This sequence originates from a man in his sixties with acute or convalescent COVID-19. The sample taken for sequencing was peripheral blood. The CDR3 region has the DNA TGTGCCAGCAGTTCGGGAGGGACCTATGGCTACACCTTC. This codes for CASSSGGTYGYTF.